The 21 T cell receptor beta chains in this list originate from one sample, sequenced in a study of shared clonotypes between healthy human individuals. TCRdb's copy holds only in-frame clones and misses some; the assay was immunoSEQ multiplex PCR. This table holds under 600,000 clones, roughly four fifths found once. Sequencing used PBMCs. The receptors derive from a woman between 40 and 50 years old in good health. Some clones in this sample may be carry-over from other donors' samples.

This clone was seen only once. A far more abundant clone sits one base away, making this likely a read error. CDR3 loop: CAWGVSFESEQYF. CDR3 nucleotides: TGTGCCTGGGGTGTGTCCTTCGAAAGCGAGCAGTACTTC. The V and J genes are TRBV30 and TRBJ2-5; unclear D gene. The J call is in doubt because the DNA end fits TRBJ2-7 better. The germline V gene has CDR1 GTSNPN and CDR2 SVGIG (reference sequence). The CDR3 consists of 13 residues.

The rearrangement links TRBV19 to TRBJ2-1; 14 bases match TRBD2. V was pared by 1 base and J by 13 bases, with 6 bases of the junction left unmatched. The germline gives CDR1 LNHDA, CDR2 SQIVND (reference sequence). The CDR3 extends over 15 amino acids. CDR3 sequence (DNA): TGTGCCAGTAGTATAGGACTAGCGGGAGGGGCCGGACAGTTCTTC. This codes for CASSIGLAGGAGQFF.

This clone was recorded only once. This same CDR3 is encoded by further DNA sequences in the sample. For the CDR3, the DNA is TGTGCCAGCGGCTCAGGGGGCGGTGGCGGGGGCTACACCTTC. Its translation: CASGSGGGGGGYTF. V and J are TRBV6-5 and TRBJ1-2; 8 bases fit TRBD1. The V gene's germline CDR1 is MNHEY and CDR2 SVGAGI. The CDR3 loop spans 14 amino acids. Losses at the gene ends were 8 bases for V and 8 bases for J; bases not matched to a gene: 13.

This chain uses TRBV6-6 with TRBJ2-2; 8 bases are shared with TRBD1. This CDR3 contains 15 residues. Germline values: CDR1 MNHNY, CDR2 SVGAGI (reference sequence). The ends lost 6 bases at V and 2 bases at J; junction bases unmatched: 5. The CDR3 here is CASRATGANTGELFF. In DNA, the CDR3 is TGTGCCAGCAGGGCGACAGGGGCTAACACCGGGGAGCTGTTTTTT.

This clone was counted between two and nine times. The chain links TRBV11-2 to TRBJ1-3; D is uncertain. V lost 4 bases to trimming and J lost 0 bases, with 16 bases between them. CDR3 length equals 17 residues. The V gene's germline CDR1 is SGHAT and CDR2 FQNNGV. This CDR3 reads CASSWRTEQYSGNTIYF. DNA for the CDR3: TGTGCCAGCAGCTGGAGGACGGAACAATACTCTGGAAACACCATATATTTT.

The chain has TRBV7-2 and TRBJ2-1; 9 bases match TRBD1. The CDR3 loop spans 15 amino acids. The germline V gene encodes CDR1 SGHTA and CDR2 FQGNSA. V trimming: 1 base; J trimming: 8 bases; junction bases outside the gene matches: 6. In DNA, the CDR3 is TGTGCCAGCAGCTTAGTGGGGACAGGGTACGATGAGCAGTTCTTC. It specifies CASSLVGTGYDEQFF.

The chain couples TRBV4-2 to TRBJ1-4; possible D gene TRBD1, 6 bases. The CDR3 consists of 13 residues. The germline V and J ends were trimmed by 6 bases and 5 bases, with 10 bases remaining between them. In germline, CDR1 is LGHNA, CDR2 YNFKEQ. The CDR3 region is CASRGGENEKLFF. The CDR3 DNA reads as TGTGCCAGCAGAGGGGGGGAGAATGAAAAACTGTTTTTT.

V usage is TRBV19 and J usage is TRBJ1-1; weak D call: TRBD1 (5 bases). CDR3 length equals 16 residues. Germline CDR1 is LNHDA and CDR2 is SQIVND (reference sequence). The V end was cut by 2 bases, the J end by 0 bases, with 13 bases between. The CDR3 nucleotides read TGTGCCAGTAGTATAAAGGGACGGGGCCTGAACACTGAAGCTTTCTTT. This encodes CASSIKGRGLNTEAFF.

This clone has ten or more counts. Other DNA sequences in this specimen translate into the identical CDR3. CDR3 in amino acids: CASSRDTGQPQHF. The CDR3 region has the DNA TGTGCCAGCAGCCGGGACACAGGTCAGCCCCAGCATTTT. The chain combines TRBV2 with TRBJ1-5; D may be TRBD1 (6 bases). The CDR3 extends over 13 amino acids. In germline, CDR1 is SNHLY, CDR2 FYNNEI. V lost 6 bases and J lost 6, with 12 bases in between.

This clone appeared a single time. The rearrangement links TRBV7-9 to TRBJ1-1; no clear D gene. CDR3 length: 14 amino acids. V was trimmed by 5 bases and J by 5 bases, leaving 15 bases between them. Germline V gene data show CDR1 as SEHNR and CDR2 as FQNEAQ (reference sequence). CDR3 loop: CASSLLGHQTEAFF. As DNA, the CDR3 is TGTGCCAGCAGCCTGCTGGGCCACCAGACTGAAGCTTTCTTT.

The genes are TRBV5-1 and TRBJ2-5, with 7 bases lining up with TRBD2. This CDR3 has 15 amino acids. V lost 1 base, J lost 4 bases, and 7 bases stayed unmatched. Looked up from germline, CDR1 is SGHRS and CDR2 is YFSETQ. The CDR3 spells CASSLSDGGRETQYF. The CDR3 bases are TGCGCCAGCAGCTTGAGTGACGGCGGGAGAGAGACCCAGTACTTC. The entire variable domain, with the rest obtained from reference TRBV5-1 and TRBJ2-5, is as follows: KAGVTQTPRYLIKTRGQQVTLSCSPISGHRSVSWYQQTPGQGLQFLFEYFSETQRNKGNFPGRFSGRQFSNSRSEMNVSTLELGDSALYLCASSLSDGGRETQYFGPGTRLLVL.

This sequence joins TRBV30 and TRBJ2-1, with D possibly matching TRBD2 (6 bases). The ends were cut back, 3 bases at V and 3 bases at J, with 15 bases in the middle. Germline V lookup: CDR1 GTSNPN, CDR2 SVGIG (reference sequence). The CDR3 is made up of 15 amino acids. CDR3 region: CAWSAQGTGYNEQFF. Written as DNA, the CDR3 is TGTGCCTGGAGCGCACAAGGGACTGGCTACAATGAGCAGTTCTTC.

This CDR3 is CASSTGRLSGANVLTF. For the CDR3, the DNA is TGTGCCAGTAGTACGGGAAGGTTATCTGGGGCCAACGTCCTGACTTTC. The chain couples TRBV19 to TRBJ2-6; the D gene is possibly TRBD2 (5 bases). The V and J ends lost 4 bases and 1 base respectively, with 11 bases between them. From germline, CDR1 is LNHDA and CDR2 SQIVND (reference sequence). The CDR3 extends over 16 amino acids.

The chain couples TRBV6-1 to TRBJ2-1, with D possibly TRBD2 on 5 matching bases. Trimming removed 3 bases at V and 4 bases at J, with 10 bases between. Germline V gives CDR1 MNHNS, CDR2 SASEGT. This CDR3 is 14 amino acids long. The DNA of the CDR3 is TGTGCCAGCAGTGAGGAGGCAGAGTACAATGAGCAGTTCTTC. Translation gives CASSEEAEYNEQFF.

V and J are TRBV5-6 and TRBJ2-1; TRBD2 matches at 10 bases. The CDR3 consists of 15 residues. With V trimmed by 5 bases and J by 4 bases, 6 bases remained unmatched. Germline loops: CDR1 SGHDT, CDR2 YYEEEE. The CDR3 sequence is CASRPGTSDYNEQFF. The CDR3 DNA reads TGTGCCAGCAGACCCGGGACTAGCGATTACAATGAGCAGTTCTTC. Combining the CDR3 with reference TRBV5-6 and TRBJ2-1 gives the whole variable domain DAGVTQSPTHLIKTRGQQVTLRCSPKSGHDTVSWYQQALGQGPQFIFQYYEEEERQRGNFPDRFSGHQFPNYSSELNVNALLLGDSALYLCASRPGTSDYNEQFFGPGTRLTVL.

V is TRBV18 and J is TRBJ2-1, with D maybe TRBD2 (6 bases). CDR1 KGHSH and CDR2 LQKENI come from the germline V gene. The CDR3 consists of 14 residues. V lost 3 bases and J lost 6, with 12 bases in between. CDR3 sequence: CASSPTRLTNEQFF. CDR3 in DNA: TGTGCCAGCTCACCGACTAGATTGACCAATGAGCAGTTCTTC.

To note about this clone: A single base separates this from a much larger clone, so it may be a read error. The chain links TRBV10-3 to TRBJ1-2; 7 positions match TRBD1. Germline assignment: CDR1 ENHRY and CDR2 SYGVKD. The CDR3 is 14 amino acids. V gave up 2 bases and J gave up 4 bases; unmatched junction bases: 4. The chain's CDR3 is CAISESRGAYGYTF. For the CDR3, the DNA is TGTGCCATCAGTGAGAGCAGGGGGGCCTATGGCTACACCTTC.

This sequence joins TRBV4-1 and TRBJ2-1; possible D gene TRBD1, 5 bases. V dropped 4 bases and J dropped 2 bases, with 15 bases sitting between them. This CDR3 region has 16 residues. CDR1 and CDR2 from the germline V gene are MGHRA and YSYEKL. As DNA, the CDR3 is TGCGCCAGCAGCCCCCACTCAGGGCGCCCCTACAATGAGCAGTTCTTC. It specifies CASSPHSGRPYNEQFF.

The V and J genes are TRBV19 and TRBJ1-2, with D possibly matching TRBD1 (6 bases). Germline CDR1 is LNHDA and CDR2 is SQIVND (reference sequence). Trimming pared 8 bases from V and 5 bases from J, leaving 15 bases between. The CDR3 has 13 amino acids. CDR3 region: CASWPGHLYGYTF. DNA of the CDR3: TGTGCCAGTTGGCCGGGACACCTGTATGGCTACACCTTC.

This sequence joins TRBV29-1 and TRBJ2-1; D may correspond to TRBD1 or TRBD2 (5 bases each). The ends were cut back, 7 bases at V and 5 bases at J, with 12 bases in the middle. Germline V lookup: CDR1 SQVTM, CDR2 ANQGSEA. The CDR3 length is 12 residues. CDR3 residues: CSAAGADNEQFF. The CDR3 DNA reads TGCAGCGCTGCCGGGGCGGACAATGAGCAGTTCTTC.

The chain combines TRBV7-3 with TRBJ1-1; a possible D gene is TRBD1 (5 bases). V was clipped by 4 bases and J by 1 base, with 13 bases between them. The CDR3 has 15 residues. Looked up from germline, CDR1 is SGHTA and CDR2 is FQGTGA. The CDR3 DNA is TGTGCCAGCAGCTCACCGGGACGGAGGAACACTGAAGCTTTCTTT. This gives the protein CASSSPGRRNTEAFF.